These T cell receptor beta chains were read from a single sample in a study of cytomegalovirus exposure and HLA in healthy donors. TCRdb keeps only in-frame clones here, not all; method: immunoSEQ multiplex PCR. The repertoire holds around 99,000 clones, with 70% to 80% as singletons. The sequenced sample was PBMCs. The receptor source for this set is a man younger than 30 in good health and CMV-seronegative. Both conserved end residues are part of each CDR3. The D gene is left open where the match is weak. For some rows the clone size is stated as once, few or many, or as a class when expanded; others skip it.

clone_size,d_call,j_call,v_call,cdr3_nt,cdr3_aa
few,NA,TRBJ1-1,TRBV25-1,TGTGCCAGCAGTGGACAGGTCACTGAAGCTTTCTTT,CASSGQVTEAFF
NA,NA,TRBJ2-5,TRBV15,TGTGCCACCAGCAGGGGGGGACAGCCCCCCCAGTACTTC,CATSRGGQPPQYF
NA,TRBD2,TRBJ2-7,TRBV4-2,TGTGCCAGCAGCCGCGAGCGGGGACCCTCCTACGAGCAGTACTTC,CASSRERGPSYEQYF
NA,TRBD1,TRBJ2-2,TRBV5-4,TGTGCCAGCAGCTTGGGGGCCCTAGGGGGCCGCACCGGGGAGCTGTTTTTT,CASSLGALGGRTGELFF
NA,NA,TRBJ2-1,TRBV19,TGTGCCAGTAGTATTTGGGGGGACGAGCAGTTCTTC,CASSIWGDEQFF
NA,TRBD2,TRBJ2-1,TRBV7-2,TGTGCCAGCAGGAGCGGGGGTCCCTACAATGAGCAGTTCTTC,CASRSGGPYNEQFF
NA,NA,TRBJ1-2,TRBV2,TGTGCCAGCAGTATGGACACAGACTATGGCTACACCTTC,CASSMDTDYGYTF
NA,TRBD1,TRBJ1-4,TRBV27,TGTGCCAGCAGTTTATCCCCCGACAGGGCTGAAAAACTGTTTTTT,CASSLSPDRAEKLFF
NA,NA,TRBJ1-3,TRBV13,TGTGCCAGCACCACCCATACGGACACCATATATTTT,CASTTHTDTIYF
NA,TRBD2,TRBJ2-3,TRBV6-4,TGTGCCAGCAGTGCGGGGGGTGGCACAGATACGCAGTATTTT,CASSAGGGTDTQYF
NA,NA,TRBJ1-2,TRBV6-6,TGTGCCAGCAGTTTCGGGGAGAAGGGTGGCTACACCTTC,CASSFGEKGGYTF
NA,TRBD1,TRBJ2-2,TRBV5-1,TGCGCCAGCAGCCAATGGACAGGGGTCACCGGGGAGCTGTTTTTT,CASSQWTGVTGELFF
NA,TRBD2,TRBJ2-3,TRBV6-4,TGTGCCAGCAGTCCTACTAGCGGGGGCTTCACAGATACGCAGTATTTT,CASSPTSGGFTDTQYF
NA,TRBD1,TRBJ1-1,TRBV4-3,TGCGCCAGCAGCCAAAATATTGGACAGGGATGGAGTGCTTTCTTT,CASSQNIGQGWSAFF
NA,NA,TRBJ2-7,TRBV6-1,TGTGCCAGCAGTGAAGAGGGGTCGGGGGTACCTTCCGAGCAGTACTTC,CASSEEGSGVPSEQYF
NA,TRBD1,TRBJ2-2,TRBV11-2,TGTGCCAGCAGCATGGACAGGGGAAACACCGGGGAGCTGTTTTTT,CASSMDRGNTGELFF
NA,TRBD2,TRBJ2-3,TRBV13,TGTGCCAGCAGCTCCTACCTAGCGGGGGGGCCGGGTGGCACGCAGTATTTT,CASSSYLAGGPGGTQYF
NA,NA,TRBJ2-3,TRBV10-3,TGTGCCATCAGTGACCCCACGAGTGGGCAGTATTTT,CAISDPTSGQYF
NA,TRBD1,TRBJ2-2,TRBV9,TGTGCCAGCAGCAAGACCGGGACAGGCTACACCGGGGAGCTGTTTTTT,CASSKTGTGYTGELFF
NA,NA,TRBJ1-1,TRBV19,TGTGCCAGTAGTGCGAACCAGGGGAGCGGCACTGAAGCTTTCTTT,CASSANQGSGTEAFF
NA,TRBD1,TRBJ2-4,TRBV9,TGTGCCAGCAGCGTAGACCAGGGGGACATTCAGTACTTC,CASSVDQGDIQYF
NA,NA,TRBJ1-2,TRBV25-1,TGTGCCAGCAGTGATATTACAGCTAACTATGGCTACACCTTC,CASSDITANYGYTF
NA,NA,TRBJ1-2,TRBV27,TGTGCCAGCAGTTTCGACACCCGCCTAGGACAGGGCTACACCTTC,CASSFDTRLGQGYTF
NA,TRBD1,TRBJ2-1,TRBV18,TGTGCCAGCTCACCAGGAGACAGGGCGGTCCATGGCGATAATGAGCAGTTCTTC,CASSPGDRAVHGDNEQFF
NA,TRBD2,TRBJ2-3,TRBV27,TGTGCCAGCAGTCTCGCTAGCGGGGTCGCAGATACGCAGTATTTT,CASSLASGVADTQYF
once,TRBD1,TRBJ2-7,TRBV2,TGTGCCAGCAAACCGGGACAGCGTTTGCACGAGCAGTACTTC,CASKPGQRLHEQYF
few,NA,TRBJ1-1,TRBV6-5,TGTGCCAGCAGTCCCCCAGGAGGGCTCACCACTGAAGCTTTCTTT,CASSPPGGLTTEAFF
few,TRBD1,TRBJ2-5,TRBV7-9,TGTGCCAGCAGCCCAGATCCCTCGGGACAGCGCACGGGGACCCAGTACTTC,CASSPDPSGQRTGTQYF
NA,NA,TRBJ2-5,TRBV9,TGTGCCAGCAGCCCCCAACAGGGAAGGGAAGAGACCCAGTACTTC,CASSPQQGREETQYF
NA,TRBD1,TRBJ1-2,TRBV6-1,TGTGCCAGCAGTGAAATGGGGGACAGGCTAAACTATGGCTACACCTTC,CASSEMGDRLNYGYTF
NA,NA,TRBJ2-2,TRBV19,TGTGCCAGTAGTACACCGGGAGACACCGGGGAGCTGTTTTTT,CASSTPGDTGELFF
once,NA,TRBJ2-7,TRBV4-1,TGCGCCAGCAGCCAAGAGTGGGGGGCCTACGAGCAGTACTTC,CASSQEWGAYEQYF
few,TRBD1,TRBJ1-1,TRBV29-1,TGCAGCGTCGGGACAGGACATGAAGCTTTCTTT,CSVGTGHEAFF
NA,NA,TRBJ2-2,TRBV6-6,TGTGCCAGCTCCCGGAGGAACACCGGGGAGCTGTTTTTT,CASSRRNTGELFF
NA,NA,TRBJ1-1,TRBV29-1,TGCAGCGTCCGCCCCACGGGGATGAACACTGAAGCTTTCTTT,CSVRPTGMNTEAFF
NA,TRBD1,TRBJ2-7,TRBV29-1,TGCAGCGGGGGACAGGGCTCGGCCTACGAGCAGTACTTC,CSGGQGSAYEQYF
once,TRBD1,TRBJ1-4,TRBV28,TGTGCCAGCAGGACAGACAGGGGTCGGGAAAAACTGTTTTTT,CASRTDRGREKLFF
NA,NA,TRBJ1-1,TRBV4-3,TGCGCCAGCAGCCGGGCCGTGAACACTGAAGCTTTCTTT,CASSRAVNTEAFF
NA,NA,TRBJ1-1,TRBV5-4,TGTGCCAGCAGCTTCTTACGGGGGGGGACTGAAGCTTTCTTT,CASSFLRGGTEAFF
NA,NA,TRBJ2-2,TRBV11-3,TGTGCCAGCAGCTCTCACACCGGGGAGCTGTTTTTT,CASSSHTGELFF
NA,TRBD2,TRBJ2-7,TRBV12-5,TGTGCTAGTGGGCAAAAAGTGCGGCGGGGGGCGCCCTACGAGCAGTACTTC,CASGQKVRRGAPYEQYF
NA,NA,TRBJ2-2,TRBV2,TGTGCCAGCATTCCAACCGCCAGGGGTATCACCGGGGAGCTGTTTTTT,CASIPTARGITGELFF
many,TRBD2,TRBJ2-2,TRBV7-3,TGTGCCAGCAGCCCTAGCGGGTGGACCGGGGAGCTGTTTTTT,CASSPSGWTGELFF
NA,NA,TRBJ2-1,TRBV29-1,TGCACCTCGCAGGGCGTCTACAATGAGCAGTTCTTC,CTSQGVYNEQFF
NA,NA,TRBJ1-1,TRBV27,TGTGCCAGCAGTTTCGGGGGGCCGGGGTACACTGAAGCTTTCTTT,CASSFGGPGYTEAFF
NA,NA,TRBJ1-6,TRBV7-2,TGTGCCAGCAGGAATGAAAGACAGTCATCACCCCTCCACTTT,CASRNERQSSPLHF
few,TRBD2,TRBJ2-1,TRBV4-2,TGTGCCAGCAGCCAACCCACCCAGCGGGGTAACAATGAGCAGTTCTTC,CASSQPTQRGNNEQFF
NA,TRBD1,TRBJ2-5,TRBV6-5,TGTGCCAGCAGTTACTCTCAACTGGACAGGGGGGAGACCCAGTACTTC,CASSYSQLDRGETQYF
NA,TRBD1,TRBJ2-2,TRBV7-2,TGTGCCAGCAGCTCGGACAGGGGGCGTTTCACCGGGGAGCTGTTTTTT,CASSSDRGRFTGELFF
few,NA,TRBJ1-1,TRBV5-1,TGCGCCAGCAGCTTCCTACCGACAGGAAACACTGAAGCTTTCTTT,CASSFLPTGNTEAFF
NA,TRBD1,TRBJ1-5,TRBV7-9,TGTGCCAGCAGCTTTGAGGGACAGGGGAGTCAGCCCCAGCATTTT,CASSFEGQGSQPQHF
NA,NA,TRBJ1-2,TRBV10-2,TGCGCCAGCAGTGGGCGGGGGCCAAACTATGGCTACACCTTC,CASSGRGPNYGYTF
NA,NA,TRBJ1-3,TRBV19,TGTGCCAGTAGTATAGATGGCAGCTCTGGAAACACCATATATTTT,CASSIDGSSGNTIYF